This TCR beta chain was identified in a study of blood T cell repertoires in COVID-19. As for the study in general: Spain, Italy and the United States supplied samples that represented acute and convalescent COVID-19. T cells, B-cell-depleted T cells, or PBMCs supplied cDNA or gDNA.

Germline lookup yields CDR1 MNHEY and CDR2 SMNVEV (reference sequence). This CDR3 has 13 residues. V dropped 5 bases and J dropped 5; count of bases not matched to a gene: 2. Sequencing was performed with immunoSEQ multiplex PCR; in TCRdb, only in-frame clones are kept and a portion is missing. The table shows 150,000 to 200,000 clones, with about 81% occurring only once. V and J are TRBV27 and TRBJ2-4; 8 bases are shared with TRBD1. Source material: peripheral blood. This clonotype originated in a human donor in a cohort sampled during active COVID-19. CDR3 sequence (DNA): TGTGCCAGCAGTACGACAGGGGAAAACATTCAGTACTTC. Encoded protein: CASSTTGENIQYF.